This entry lists 15 T cell receptor beta chains sequenced from one sample in a study of OX40 agonist ivuxolimab in advanced cancers. Repertoires were generated with immunoSEQ multiplex PCR, while TCRdb's copy carries only in-frame clones and drops some. The data contain roughly 48,000 clones, about four fifths of them singletons. The material was CD4+ or CD8+ T cells sorted from blood, obtained in a trial of the OX40 agonist ivuxolimab. The source of these receptors is an adult with an advanced solid tumor such as melanoma, head and neck, liver or kidney cancer.

This rearrangement joins TRBV11-3 to TRBJ2-3; D not resolved. Germline-derived CDR1 and CDR2 are SGHNT and YENEEA. V was clipped by 2 bases and J by 2 bases, with 5 bases between them. This CDR3 comprises 13 residues. The CDR3 is CASSLQPTDTQYF. The DNA of the CDR3 is TGTGCCAGCAGCTTACAGCCCACAGATACGCAGTATTTT.

Note on this clone: Other DNA sequences within the sample encode an identical CDR3. The chain links TRBV5-1 to TRBJ2-7; tentative D call: TRBD1 (6 bases). This CDR3 comprises 13 residues. Per the germline V gene, CDR1 is SGHRS and CDR2 is YFSETQ. Trimming removed 0 bases at V and 3 bases at J, with 7 bases between. The CDR3 sequence: CASSLGQDYEQYF. CDR3 coding DNA: TGCGCCAGCAGCTTGGGACAGGACTACGAGCAGTACTTC.

This chain links TRBV11-1 with TRBJ1-1; D unclear. Germline-derived CDR1 and CDR2 are SGHAT and FQDESV (reference sequence). The CDR3 contains 13 residues. Between the trimmed V and J ends, which lost 1 base and 0 bases, there was a span of 3 bases. The CDR3 nucleotides read TGTGCCAGCAGCTTAGACGTGAACACTGAAGCTTTCTTT. Amino acid sequence: CASSLDVNTEAFF.

V usage is TRBV7-2 and J usage is TRBJ1-6; no firm D call. Trimming pared 6 bases from V and 7 bases from J, leaving 7 bases between. Germline values: CDR1 SGHTA, CDR2 FQGNSA. CDR3 size: 12 residues. The CDR3 sequence is CASRRGNSPLHF. DNA of the CDR3: TGTGCCAGCAGACGGGGAAATTCACCCCTCCACTTT.

The genes are TRBV4-3 and TRBJ2-3, with 8 bases matching TRBD2. Trimming took 1 base from V and 9 from J; bases not matched to a gene: 9. There are 15 residues in the CDR3. Germline lookup yields CDR1 LGHNA and CDR2 YSLEER. CDR3 residues: CASSQVSGGGGTQYF. DNA for the CDR3: TGCGCCAGCAGCCAAGTGAGCGGGGGAGGAGGGACGCAGTATTTT.

The V gene is TRBV5-5, the J gene TRBJ2-7; D is uncertain. This CDR3 has 15 amino acids. Germline values: CDR1 SGHKS, CDR2 YYEKEE (reference sequence). V lost 3 bases and J 0 bases, leaving 13 bases between the germline ends. The CDR3 loop reads CASSSRMPNSYEQYF. The CDR3 DNA reads as TGTGCCAGCAGCTCCCGGATGCCGAACTCCTACGAGCAGTACTTC.

This clone was picked up a small number of times. The V and J genes are TRBV28 and TRBJ2-7; tentative D call: TRBD2 (6 bases). CDR3 length: 11 residues. V was shortened by 10 bases and J by 3 bases, with 10 bases between the two germline ends. CDR1 MDHEN and CDR2 SYDVKM come from the germline V gene. The CDR3: CATGGNYEQYF. The CDR3, as DNA: TGTGCCACTGGAGGGAACTACGAGCAGTACTTC.

This clone came up a few times. The chain employs TRBV6-5 and TRBJ2-2; D possibly uses TRBD1 or TRBD2 (5 bases each). V was shortened by 6 bases and J by 7 bases, with 12 bases between the two germline ends. Germline-derived CDR1 and CDR2 are MNHEY and SVGAGI. The CDR3 is 13 amino acids. The DNA for the CDR3 is TGTGCCAGCAGCTCCCGGGGCAGCGGGGAGCTGTTTTTT. Protein product: CASSSRGSGELFF.

The CDR3 bases are TGTGCCAGCTCACCACGGGCGGTGGGTCCGGATGGCAATCAGCCCCAGCATTTT. Translation gives CASSPRAVGPDGNQPQHF. This sequence joins TRBV18 and TRBJ1-5, with D hard to call. V lost 1 base, J lost 2 bases, and 18 bases lay in between. CDR1 is KGHSH and CDR2 is LQKENI in the germline V gene. The length of the CDR3 is 18 residues.

As for this clone: The sample holds other DNA sequences that translate to the same CDR3. This rearrangement joins TRBV19 to TRBJ1-1, with D perhaps TRBD1 (6 bases). This CDR3 comprises 14 residues. The V gene lost 5 bases and the J gene lost 0 bases, with 10 bases spanning the gap. Per germline, CDR1 LNHDA and CDR2 SQIVND (reference sequence). CDR3: CASSLQGMNTEAFF. The DNA for the CDR3 is TGTGCCAGTAGTCTGCAGGGGATGAACACTGAAGCTTTCTTT.

The rearrangement uses TRBV4-1 and TRBJ1-6; 10 bases are a match to TRBD1. The CDR3 is 15 residues long. J lost 9 bases, V lost 1 base, and 3 bases had no gene match. Germline loops: CDR1 MGHRA, CDR2 YSYEKL. CDR3 protein: CASSQGTGGVSPLHF. CDR3 sequence (DNA): TGCGCCAGCAGCCAAGGGACAGGGGGGGTTTCACCCCTCCACTTT.

This chain connects TRBV10-3 to TRBJ2-7, with D hard to call. This CDR3 spans 14 amino acids. Germline CDR1 is ENHRY and CDR2 is SYGVKD. Trimming cost V 6 bases and J 2 bases, with 14 bases left between them. This chain's CDR3 is CAIRVGVETYEQYF. CDR3 DNA: TGTGCCATCAGAGTTGGGGTGGAAACCTACGAGCAGTACTTC.

V and J are TRBV29-1 and TRBJ1-1; D remains unclear. Germline-derived CDR1 and CDR2 are SQVTM and ANQGSEA. Trimming left V 6 bases short and J 6 bases short, with 11 bases between. This CDR3 is 11 amino acids long. CDR3 bases: TGCAGCGTAAACAGTGGTCCTGAAGCTTTCTTT. Residues: CSVNSGPEAFF.

This chain joins TRBV5-1 and TRBJ2-2; 9 positions match TRBD1. CDR3 length equals 16 residues. Trimming cost V 4 bases and J 4 bases; bases outside gene matches: 8. Germline assignment: CDR1 SGHRS and CDR2 YFSETQ. The CDR3 spells CASSDGTGRGTGELFF. In DNA, the CDR3 is TGCGCCAGCAGCGATGGGACAGGGAGGGGCACCGGGGAGCTGTTTTTT.

The chain carries TRBV6-5 and TRBJ1-5; TRBD1 might be the D (6 bases). Per the germline V gene, CDR1 is MNHEY and CDR2 is SVGAGI. Deletions cut 2 bases from V and 5 bases from J, with 10 bases between. This CDR3 spans 14 amino acids. CDR3 residues: CASSYQSGDQPQHF. In DNA, the CDR3 is TGTGCCAGCAGTTACCAGTCAGGGGATCAGCCCCAGCATTTT.